A selection of T cell receptor beta chains follows, all from one sample in a study of control samples from healthy donors and cancer patients. Some clones are missing from TCRdb's copy, which holds only in-frame ones; the method was immunoSEQ multiplex PCR. The sample contains tens of thousands of clones, 88% of which appear only once. Material: blood. The receptors were sampled from a woman between 65 and 79 years old in good health. The CDR3 runs from the conserved cysteine through the conserved F or W. Fields, in order: CDR3 protein, CDR3 DNA, D gene, J gene, V gene, CDR3 length, clone size. The D gene is left open where the match is weak. Size is stated for part of the rows, as once, few or many counts, or as a class when the clone is expanded.

CDR3 protein: CASSKGQIAGQGSNQPQHF
CDR3 DNA: TGTGCCAGCAGCAAAGGACAAATTGCGGGACAGGGCAGTAATCAGCCCCAGCATTTT
D gene: .
J gene: TRBJ1-5
V gene: TRBV21-1
CDR3 length: 19
clone size: .

CDR3 protein: CASSFSGTGVLTQYF
CDR3 DNA: TGCGCCAGCAGCTTCAGCGGGACAGGGGTGCTTACGCAGTATTTT
D gene: TRBD1
J gene: TRBJ2-3
V gene: TRBV5-1
CDR3 length: 15
clone size: .

CDR3 protein: CASSLGQGAGTEAFF
CDR3 DNA: TGCGCCAGCAGCTTGGGTCAGGGGGCGGGGACTGAAGCTTTCTTT
D gene: TRBD1
J gene: TRBJ1-1
V gene: TRBV5-1
CDR3 length: 15
clone size: .

CDR3 protein: CASSSRDGLNQPQHF
CDR3 DNA: TGTGCCAGCAGTTCCCGGGACGGACTCAATCAGCCCCAGCATTTT
D gene: .
J gene: TRBJ1-5
V gene: TRBV27
CDR3 length: 15
clone size: .

CDR3 protein: CASSRSRQGGAGELFF
CDR3 DNA: TGTGCCAGCAGCCGATCCAGACAGGGGGGAGCCGGGGAGCTGTTTTTT
D gene: TRBD1
J gene: TRBJ2-2
V gene: TRBV3-1/TRBV3-2
CDR3 length: 16
clone size: .

CDR3 protein: CASSLETDLTAYGYTF
CDR3 DNA: TGCGCCAGCAGCTTAGAGACAGACCTAACGGCCTATGGCTACACCTTC
D gene: .
J gene: TRBJ1-2
V gene: TRBV5-1
CDR3 length: 16
clone size: .

CDR3 protein: CASSLGFEQGRWELFF
CDR3 DNA: TGTGCCAGCAGCTTGGGATTCGAGCAGGGACGCTGGGAGCTGTTTTTT
D gene: .
J gene: TRBJ2-2
V gene: TRBV5-6
CDR3 length: 16
clone size: .

CDR3 protein: CASTQETGANYGYTF
CDR3 DNA: TGTGCCAGCACCCAAGAGACAGGAGCTAACTATGGCTACACCTTC
D gene: .
J gene: TRBJ1-2
V gene: TRBV6-5
CDR3 length: 15
clone size: .

CDR3 protein: CASSGGEGGSLNYGYTF
CDR3 DNA: TGCGCCAGCAGCGGGGGCGAGGGCGGAAGCTTGAACTATGGCTACACCTTC
D gene: .
J gene: TRBJ1-2
V gene: TRBV5-1
CDR3 length: 17
clone size: .

CDR3 protein: CATSRDIVSASLRTDTQYF
CDR3 DNA: TGTGCCACCAGCAGAGATATTGTTAGCGCGTCTCTCCGCACAGATACGCAGTATTTT
D gene: .
J gene: TRBJ2-3
V gene: TRBV15
CDR3 length: 19
clone size: .

CDR3 protein: CASSSNSGTDTQYF
CDR3 DNA: TGCGCCAGCAGCTCTAACAGCGGCACAGATACGCAGTATTTT
D gene: .
J gene: TRBJ2-3
V gene: TRBV5-1
CDR3 length: 14
clone size: .

CDR3 protein: CASSLYAAGDEQFF
CDR3 DNA: TGTGCTAGCAGCTTATATGCCGCGGGAGATGAGCAGTTCTTC
D gene: TRBD2
J gene: TRBJ2-1
V gene: TRBV7-7
CDR3 length: 14
clone size: .

CDR3 protein: CASSPLGGVSNYGYTF
CDR3 DNA: TGTGCCAGCAGCCCTCTCGGGGGGGTATCTAACTATGGCTACACCTTC
D gene: .
J gene: TRBJ1-2
V gene: TRBV7-6
CDR3 length: 16
clone size: .

CDR3 protein: CASSHRTGQVSEQYF
CDR3 DNA: TGTGCCAGCAGTCACCGGACAGGCCAGGTTTCCGAGCAGTACTTC
D gene: TRBD1
J gene: TRBJ2-7
V gene: TRBV6-5
CDR3 length: 15
clone size: .

CDR3 protein: CATEMGQGNTEAFF
CDR3 DNA: TGTGCCACCGAGATGGGACAGGGGAACACTGAAGCTTTCTTT
D gene: TRBD1
J gene: TRBJ1-1
V gene: TRBV19
CDR3 length: 14
clone size: .

CDR3 protein: CASSEQGGQGKLFF
CDR3 DNA: TGTGCCAGCAGTGAACAGGGGGGGCAGGGGAAACTGTTTTTT
D gene: TRBD1
J gene: TRBJ1-4
V gene: TRBV6-1
CDR3 length: 14
clone size: .

CDR3 protein: CASSPGVVYGYTF
CDR3 DNA: TGTGCCAGCAGCCCAGGCGTGGTCTATGGCTACACCTTC
D gene: .
J gene: TRBJ1-2
V gene: TRBV7-9
CDR3 length: 13
clone size: .

CDR3 protein: CASSQAVAGLGTEAFF
CDR3 DNA: TGTGCCAGCAGCCAAGCGGTGGCAGGGCTAGGGACTGAAGCTTTCTTT
D gene: .
J gene: TRBJ1-1
V gene: TRBV3-1/TRBV3-2
CDR3 length: 16
clone size: .

CDR3 protein: CASSAAGTGVYEQYF
CDR3 DNA: TGCGCCAGCAGCGCCGCCGGGACAGGGGTTTACGAGCAGTACTTC
D gene: TRBD1
J gene: TRBJ2-7
V gene: TRBV5-1
CDR3 length: 15
clone size: .

CDR3 protein: CAISLRSDTQYF
CDR3 DNA: TGTGCCATCAGTTTAAGGAGTGATACGCAGTATTTT
D gene: .
J gene: TRBJ2-3
V gene: TRBV10-3
CDR3 length: 12
clone size: .

CDR3 protein: CASSKEGLAGGPHEQYF
CDR3 DNA: TGTGCCAGCAGCAAGGAGGGACTAGCGGGAGGGCCCCACGAGCAGTACTTC
D gene: TRBD2
J gene: TRBJ2-7
V gene: TRBV5-4
CDR3 length: 17
clone size: .

CDR3 protein: CASSQEAGGTGELFF
CDR3 DNA: TGTGCCAGCAGCCAAGAAGCGGGGGGGACCGGGGAGCTGTTTTTT
D gene: TRBD2
J gene: TRBJ2-2
V gene: TRBV4-2
CDR3 length: 15
clone size: .

CDR3 protein: CAIKGPKNTEAFF
CDR3 DNA: TGTGCCATCAAAGGTCCCAAGAACACTGAAGCTTTCTTT
D gene: .
J gene: TRBJ1-1
V gene: TRBV12-3/TRBV12-4
CDR3 length: 13
clone size: .

CDR3 protein: CASSTQVGTNEKLFF
CDR3 DNA: TGTGCCAGCAGCACTCAGGTGGGAACTAATGAAAAACTGTTTTTT
D gene: .
J gene: TRBJ1-4
V gene: TRBV9
CDR3 length: 15
clone size: once

CDR3 protein: CASSTRGGANTGELFF
CDR3 DNA: TGTGCCAGCAGCACCCGCGGGGGTGCGAACACCGGGGAGCTGTTTTTT
D gene: TRBD2
J gene: TRBJ2-2
V gene: TRBV5-4
CDR3 length: 16
clone size: .

CDR3 protein: CASSQDRGVGTEAFF
CDR3 DNA: TGCGCCAGCAGCCAAGATCGGGGGGTAGGGACTGAAGCTTTCTTT
D gene: .
J gene: TRBJ1-1
V gene: TRBV4-1
CDR3 length: 15
clone size: .

CDR3 protein: CASRYVGNTGELFF
CDR3 DNA: TGTGCCAGCCGCTACGTCGGGAACACCGGGGAGCTGTTTTTT
D gene: .
J gene: TRBJ2-2
V gene: TRBV2
CDR3 length: 14
clone size: .

CDR3 protein: CASSLPGTGDTQYF
CDR3 DNA: TGTGCCAGCAGCCTCCCCGGGACCGGGGATACGCAGTATTTT
D gene: .
J gene: TRBJ2-3
V gene: TRBV3-1/TRBV3-2
CDR3 length: 14
clone size: .

CDR3 protein: CASSLETSGSNEQFF
CDR3 DNA: TGTGCCAGCAGCTTGGAGACTAGCGGATCCAATGAGCAGTTCTTC
D gene: TRBD2
J gene: TRBJ2-1
V gene: TRBV5-5
CDR3 length: 15
clone size: once

CDR3 protein: CASSYSTGGAGYGYTF
CDR3 DNA: TGTGCCAGCAGTTACTCGACGGGGGGCGCTGGGTATGGCTACACCTTC
D gene: .
J gene: TRBJ1-2
V gene: TRBV6-2/TRBV6-3
CDR3 length: 16
clone size: .

CDR3 protein: CASSQIGGEQFF
CDR3 DNA: TGTGCCAGCAGTCAAATAGGGGGTGAGCAGTTCTTC
D gene: .
J gene: TRBJ2-1
V gene: TRBV27
CDR3 length: 12
clone size: .

CDR3 protein: CASRPGTGSLQPQHF
CDR3 DNA: TGTGCCAGTAGACCCGGGACAGGGTCCCTTCAGCCCCAGCATTTT
D gene: TRBD1
J gene: TRBJ1-5
V gene: TRBV19
CDR3 length: 15
clone size: few

CDR3 protein: CASSPRVGQGAFPAFF
CDR3 DNA: TGCGCCAGCAGCCCCAGAGTGGGACAGGGGGCGTTCCCCGCTTTCTTT
D gene: TRBD1
J gene: TRBJ1-1
V gene: TRBV4-3
CDR3 length: 16
clone size: few

CDR3 protein: CASSPRDRSNHNSPLHF
CDR3 DNA: TGTGCCAGCAGCCCGCGGGACAGGAGCAACCATAATTCACCCCTCCACTTT
D gene: TRBD1
J gene: TRBJ1-6
V gene: TRBV14
CDR3 length: 17
clone size: .

CDR3 protein: CASSLPNTEAFF
CDR3 DNA: TGTGCCAGCAGCTTGCCGAACACTGAAGCTTTCTTT
D gene: .
J gene: TRBJ1-1
V gene: TRBV5-6
CDR3 length: 12
clone size: .

CDR3 protein: CASSLVLAVRGTGELFF
CDR3 DNA: TGTGCCAGCAGCTTAGTTTTGGCTGTCCGAGGCACCGGGGAGCTGTTTTTT
D gene: .
J gene: TRBJ2-2
V gene: TRBV11-2
CDR3 length: 17
clone size: .

CDR3 protein: CASSRAPTPTTGELFF
CDR3 DNA: TGTGCCAGTAGTCGGGCTCCGACACCTACCACCGGGGAGCTGTTTTTT
D gene: .
J gene: TRBJ2-2
V gene: TRBV19
CDR3 length: 16
clone size: .

CDR3 protein: CASSLGQATDTQYF
CDR3 DNA: TGTGCCAGCAGCTTGGGACAGGCCACAGATACGCAGTATTTT
D gene: .
J gene: TRBJ2-3
V gene: TRBV5-4
CDR3 length: 14
clone size: .

CDR3 protein: CASSLSAGARTDTQYF
CDR3 DNA: TGTGCCAGCAGCTTGTCTGCGGGGGCCCGCACAGATACGCAGTATTTT
D gene: .
J gene: TRBJ2-3
V gene: TRBV5-4
CDR3 length: 16
clone size: .

CDR3 protein: CATSRDGTLNTEAFF
CDR3 DNA: TGTGCCACCAGCAGAGACGGGACATTGAACACTGAAGCTTTCTTT
D gene: .
J gene: TRBJ1-1
V gene: TRBV15
CDR3 length: 15
clone size: .

CDR3 protein: CASSRDRGYGYTF
CDR3 DNA: TGCGCCAGCAGCCGGGACAGGGGTTATGGCTACACCTTC
D gene: TRBD1
J gene: TRBJ1-2
V gene: TRBV4-1
CDR3 length: 13
clone size: once

CDR3 protein: CASSIRLDTEAFF
CDR3 DNA: TGTGCCAGTAGTATTAGGTTGGACACTGAAGCTTTCTTT
D gene: .
J gene: TRBJ1-1
V gene: TRBV19
CDR3 length: 13
clone size: .

CDR3 protein: CASSSYRGDTEAFF
CDR3 DNA: TGTGCCAGTAGTTCGTACCGAGGGGACACTGAAGCTTTCTTT
D gene: .
J gene: TRBJ1-1
V gene: TRBV19
CDR3 length: 14
clone size: .

CDR3 protein: CASSVAGRAENEQFF
CDR3 DNA: TGTGCCAGCAGCGTAGCCGGGAGGGCAGAAAATGAGCAGTTCTTC
D gene: TRBD2
J gene: TRBJ2-1
V gene: TRBV9
CDR3 length: 15
clone size: few

CDR3 protein: CASSQETGTAQYGYTF
CDR3 DNA: TGCGCCAGCAGCCAAGAGACCGGGACAGCCCAATATGGCTACACCTTC
D gene: TRBD1
J gene: TRBJ1-2
V gene: TRBV4-1
CDR3 length: 16
clone size: .

CDR3 protein: CASSLLFMSSNQPQHF
CDR3 DNA: TGTGCCAGTAGTCTCCTCTTCATGTCGAGCAATCAGCCCCAGCATTTT
D gene: .
J gene: TRBJ1-5
V gene: TRBV19
CDR3 length: 16
clone size: .

CDR3 protein: CASSYSRGGNQPQHF
CDR3 DNA: TGTGCCAGCAGTTACTCCAGGGGTGGCAATCAGCCCCAGCATTTT
D gene: .
J gene: TRBJ1-5
V gene: TRBV6-2/TRBV6-3
CDR3 length: 15
clone size: .

CDR3 protein: CASTHPGTDTQYF
CDR3 DNA: TGTGCCAGCACCCACCCCGGTACAGATACGCAGTATTTT
D gene: .
J gene: TRBJ2-3
V gene: TRBV6-5
CDR3 length: 13
clone size: .

CDR3 protein: CSAAGEQAFF
CDR3 DNA: TGCAGTGCTGCAGGGGAACAAGCTTTCTTT
D gene: .
J gene: TRBJ1-1
V gene: TRBV20-1
CDR3 length: 10
clone size: .

CDR3 protein: CASSPPDRVRAPQYF
CDR3 DNA: TGTGCCAGCAGCCCCCCGGACAGGGTACGAGCCCCGCAGTATTTT
D gene: TRBD1
J gene: TRBJ2-3
V gene: TRBV7-9
CDR3 length: 15
clone size: medium-sized

CDR3 protein: CASSEFQLAGVYGSAKNIQYF
CDR3 DNA: TGCGCCAGCAGTGAGTTCCAACTAGCGGGAGTCTACGGCAGCGCCAAAAACATTCAGTACTTC
D gene: TRBD2
J gene: TRBJ2-4
V gene: TRBV10-2
CDR3 length: 21
clone size: .

CDR3 protein: CASSLSGTNQPQHF
CDR3 DNA: TGTGCCAGCTCACTTTCCGGGACCAATCAGCCCCAGCATTTT
D gene: .
J gene: TRBJ1-5
V gene: TRBV18
CDR3 length: 14
clone size: .

CDR3 protein: CAISEELGQTYEQYF
CDR3 DNA: TGTGCCATCAGTGAGGAACTAGGTCAGACCTACGAGCAGTACTTC
D gene: .
J gene: TRBJ2-7
V gene: TRBV10-3
CDR3 length: 15
clone size: .

CDR3 protein: CASSLSSGVAFF
CDR3 DNA: TGTGCCAGCAGCTTAAGTTCCGGGGTGGCTTTCTTT
D gene: .
J gene: TRBJ1-1
V gene: TRBV7-3
CDR3 length: 12
clone size: .

CDR3 protein: CASPPRQGRRTEAFF
CDR3 DNA: TGTGCCAGCCCGCCCCGACAGGGTAGAAGGACTGAAGCTTTCTTT
D gene: TRBD1
J gene: TRBJ1-1
V gene: TRBV28
CDR3 length: 15
clone size: .

CDR3 protein: CASSLNGASEYF
CDR3 DNA: TGTGCCAGCAGCTTAAATGGGGCAAGCGAGTACTTC
D gene: .
J gene: TRBJ2-4
V gene: TRBV11-2
CDR3 length: 12
clone size: .

CDR3 protein: CASSENRLANYGYTF
CDR3 DNA: TGTGCCAGCAGTGAAAACAGGTTAGCTAACTATGGCTACACCTTC
D gene: .
J gene: TRBJ1-2
V gene: TRBV27
CDR3 length: 15
clone size: .

CDR3 protein: CASRLSGLNTGELFF
CDR3 DNA: TGTGCCAGCAGACTTAGCGGGTTGAACACCGGGGAGCTGTTTTTT
D gene: TRBD2
J gene: TRBJ2-2
V gene: TRBV7-9
CDR3 length: 15
clone size: .

CDR3 protein: CASSGSDRLNYGYTF
CDR3 DNA: TGTGCCAGCAGTGGCAGTGACAGGCTTAACTATGGCTACACCTTC
D gene: .
J gene: TRBJ1-2
V gene: TRBV28
CDR3 length: 15
clone size: .

CDR3 protein: CASSYSLTPAGYTF
CDR3 DNA: TGTGCCAGCAGTTACTCACTCACACCAGCCGGCTACACCTTC
D gene: .
J gene: TRBJ1-2
V gene: TRBV6-6
CDR3 length: 14
clone size: .